Following are 25 T cell receptor beta chains from one sample sequenced in a study of shared clonotypes between healthy human individuals (dated by TCRdb to 2018 to 2021). The library was generated by the immunoSEQ multiplex PCR assay. In TCRdb, the immuneACCESS table is reduced to in-frame sequences with V and J assigned. These tables do not hold every clone; where another copy was compared, an unresolved V gene accounts for under half, and the others remain unexplained. The sample has around 2.3 million clones on record, nearly 97% of them singletons. The leading ten clones occupy around 0.13% of the sample. The sequencing input was naive CD4+ T cells sorted from blood. This specimen's cell subset or site label, per the study, means: CD45RA+ positively selected. These receptors all stem from a man between 18 and 35 years old in good health.

The genes are TRBV29-1 and TRBJ1-2; possible D gene TRBD1, 5 bases. The CDR3 is 13 amino acids. V was shortened by 7 bases and J by 5 bases, with 17 bases between the two germline ends. Germline V gene data show CDR1 as SQVTM and CDR2 as ANQGSEA. The CDR3 bases are TGCAGCGCACGGCAGAGTGGGGGGTATGGCTACACCTTC. This gives the protein CSARQSGGYGYTF.

This chain uses TRBV7-2 with TRBJ2-2; 10 bases align to TRBD2. The CDR3 consists of 15 residues. The junction had 7 bases not matched to a gene; V was cut back by 6 bases and J by 6 bases. Germline V gene data show CDR1 as SGHTA and CDR2 as FQGNSA. The CDR3 coding sequence is TGTGCCAGCAGACCAGCGGGAGGGCTATCCGGGGAGCTGTTTTTT. It yields the protein CASRPAGGLSGELFF.

The V and J genes are TRBV11-3 and TRBJ2-1; TRBD1 agrees at 9 bases. In germline, CDR1 is SGHNT, CDR2 YENEEA. V trimming: 5 bases; J trimming: 9 bases; junction bases outside the gene matches: 8. This CDR3 has 14 amino acids. The CDR3 nucleotides are TGTGCCAGCAGCAACTACAGGGGGCAGGGTGAGCAGTTCTTC. Protein product: CASSNYRGQGEQFF.

The V gene is TRBV30, the J gene TRBJ2-5, with unresolved D. Trimming pared 3 bases from V and 4 bases from J, leaving 6 bases between. Germline lookup yields CDR1 GTSNPN and CDR2 SVGIG (reference sequence). The CDR3 covers 11 residues. The CDR3 region is CAWRFAETQYF. Written as DNA, the CDR3 is TGTGCCTGGAGGTTTGCAGAGACCCAGTACTTC.

The J gene is TRBJ2-4, the V gene TRBV25-1, with D possibly being TRBD1 or TRBD2 (6 bases each). V lost 3 bases and J lost 2, with 11 bases in between. CDR1 and CDR2 from the germline V gene are MGHDK and SYGVNS. This CDR3 is 15 amino acids long. CDR3 sequence reads: CASSDGGRTKNIQYF. CDR3 bases: TGTGCCAGCAGTGATGGGGGGCGCACCAAAAACATTCAGTACTTC.

This sequence joins TRBV10-3 and TRBJ2-1; 8 bases are shared with TRBD1. The V and J ends lost 3 bases and 2 bases, in that order; junction bases with no gene match: 6. CDR1 and CDR2 from the germline V gene are ENHRY and SYGVKD. CDR3 length: 16 residues. CDR3 amino acids: CAISEQGGGTYNEQFF. Here the CDR3 DNA reads TGTGCCATCAGTGAACAGGGGGGAGGTACCTACAATGAGCAGTTCTTC.

The rearrangement uses TRBV7-9 and TRBJ2-1; 11 bases are shared with TRBD2. This CDR3 region has 16 residues. From germline, CDR1 is SEHNR and CDR2 FQNEAQ (reference sequence). The trim removed 3 bases at V and 8 bases at J, leaving 9 bases unmatched. CDR3 in amino acids: CASSFVLAGGGDEQFF. For the CDR3, the DNA is TGTGCCAGCAGCTTTGTCCTAGCGGGGGGCGGTGATGAGCAGTTCTTC.

The gene calls are TRBV25-1 and TRBJ2-1, with D unclear. This CDR3 region has 15 residues. Germline V lookup: CDR1 MGHDK, CDR2 SYGVNS. V was cut by 3 bases and J by 0 bases, with 9 bases left in between. The CDR3 nucleotides read TGTGCCAGCAGTGATCGCGTGAGCTCCTACAATGAGCAGTTCTTC. It translates to CASSDRVSSYNEQFF.

This sequence joins TRBV5-4 and TRBJ2-7; TRBD2 aligns across 8 bases. Germline V gene sequence: CDR1 SGHNT, CDR2 YYREEE (reference sequence). The CDR3 runs to 16 residues. V shed 0 bases, J shed 3 bases, and the junction held 8 bases outside the gene matches. CDR3 sequence reads: CASSLAGAGVNYEQYF. The CDR3 DNA reads as TGTGCCAGCAGCTTGGCCGGAGCGGGAGTGAACTACGAGCAGTACTTC. Variable domain in full (rest from reference TRBV5-4 and TRBJ2-7): ETGVTQSPTHLIKTRGQQVTLRCSSQSGHNTVSWYQQALGQGPQFIFQYYREEENGRGNFPPRFSGLQFPNYSSELNVNALELDDSALYLCASSLAGAGVNYEQYFGPGTRLTVT.

The chain recombines TRBV7-9 with TRBJ2-7; D is uncertain. V shed 5 bases and J shed 7 bases, with 21 bases lying between them. The CDR3 covers 15 residues. Germline V gene lookup returns CDR1 SEHNR and CDR2 FQNEAQ (reference sequence). The CDR3 DNA is TGTGCCAGCAGCCTAGGTTCATCCCTCATGAGAGAGCAGTACTTC. Translating it yields CASSLGSSLMREQYF.

A single count supports this clone. In the same sample, other DNA sequences code for this CDR3. The chain employs TRBV20-1 and TRBJ1-1; D is unclear. CDR1 is DFQATT, CDR2 SNEGSKA, per germline (reference sequence). V was trimmed by 2 bases and J by 1 base, leaving 2 bases between them. This CDR3 region has 11 residues. The CDR3 DNA is TGCAGTGCTAGACGGAACACTGAAGCTTTCTTT. It codes for CSARRNTEAFF.

The gene calls are TRBV2 and TRBJ2-7, with D perhaps being TRBD1 or TRBD2 (5 bases each). Deletions cut 2 bases from V and 0 bases from J, with 11 bases between. The CDR3 loop spans 15 amino acids. Per the germline V gene, CDR1 is SNHLY and CDR2 is FYNNEI. The CDR3 sequence: CASSEPGTVSYEQYF. CDR3 nucleotide sequence: TGTGCCAGCAGTGAACCCGGGACGGTCTCCTACGAGCAGTACTTC.

The rearrangement joins TRBV5-1 to TRBJ1-4; 9 bases map to TRBD1. In germline, CDR1 is SGHRS, CDR2 YFSETQ. Germline trimming cut 4 bases from V and 5 bases from J; bases unmatched to any gene: 6. The CDR3 has 15 residues. DNA for the CDR3: TGCGCCAGCAGCCAAGAGACAGGGGGGAATGAAAAACTGTTTTTT. Its translation: CASSQETGGNEKLFF.

The rearrangement uses TRBV11-2 and TRBJ1-6; the D gene is possibly TRBD1 (5 bases). V was cut by 5 bases and J by 7 bases, with 15 bases left in between. The CDR3 loop spans 15 amino acids. Germline CDR1 reads SGHAT; CDR2 reads FQNNGV. The DNA for the CDR3 is TGTGCCAGCAGCCCAAGGGACCCCCAGAATTCACCCCTCCACTTT. Translation gives CASSPRDPQNSPLHF.

The CDR3 DNA sequence: TGTGCCAGCAGCACCTGGACAGGGGGTAATAATTCACCCCTCCACTTT. Translated: CASSTWTGGNNSPLHF. The chain links TRBV5-5 to TRBJ1-6; 10 bases are shared with TRBD1. The CDR3 consists of 16 residues. V trimming: 4 bases; J trimming: 5 bases; junction bases outside the gene matches: 6. Germline V gives CDR1 SGHKS, CDR2 YYEKEE (reference sequence).

As for this clone: Different DNA sequences within this sample yield the same CDR3. This chain uses TRBV18 with TRBJ2-3, with 10 bases matching TRBD2. The CDR3 spans 15 residues. J lost 4 bases, V lost 3 bases, and 4 bases had no gene match. CDR1 and CDR2 from the germline V gene are KGHSH and LQKENI. In DNA, the CDR3 is TGTGCCAGCTCACCCCTAGCGGGAGCTGCAGATACGCAGTATTTT. As protein: CASSPLAGAADTQYF. Supplemented by reference TRBV18 and TRBJ2-3, the full variable domain reads NAGVMQNPRHLVRRRGQEARLRCSPMKGHSHVYWYRQLPEEGLKFMVYLQKENIIDESGMPKERFSAEFPKEGPSILRIQQVVRGDSAAYFCASSPLAGAADTQYFGPGTRLTVL.

The chain recombines TRBV6-4 with TRBJ1-2; D call uncertain. The germline V and J ends were trimmed by 5 bases and 5 bases, with 9 bases remaining between them. Germline CDR1 is MRHNA and CDR2 is SNTAGT. This CDR3 spans 12 amino acids. The CDR3 reads CASSTSYYGYTF. The DNA of the CDR3 is TGTGCCAGCAGTACAAGTTATTATGGCTACACCTTC.

The chain joins TRBV15 to TRBJ2-5; D is possibly TRBD1 (6 bases). The CDR3 contains 14 residues. Germline V gene lookup returns CDR1 LNHNV and CDR2 YYDKDF (reference sequence). With 0 bases removed from V and 5 bases from J, the gap between germline ends came to 10 bases. The CDR3 loop is CATSREARGETQYF. Here the CDR3 DNA reads TGTGCCACCAGCAGAGAGGCGAGGGGGGAGACCCAGTACTTC. Based on the CDR3 plus reference TRBV15 and TRBJ2-5, the full variable domain is DAMVIQNPRYQVTQFGKPVTLSCSQTLNHNVMYWYQQKSSQAPKLLFHYYDKDFNNEADTPDNFQSRRPNTSFCFLDIRSPGLGDTAMYLCATSREARGETQYFGPGTRLLVL.

V usage is TRBV5-8 and J usage is TRBJ2-7; maybe TRBD2 (6 bases). The CDR3 has 16 amino acids. V was pared by 4 bases and J by 2 bases, with 19 bases between. Looked up from germline, CDR1 is SGHTS and CDR2 is YDEGEE. The CDR3 loop reads CASSEISGSLTYEQYF. DNA of the CDR3: TGTGCCAGCAGCGAAATAAGCGGGTCTCTAACCTACGAGCAGTACTTC.

This chain connects TRBV14 to TRBJ1-3; TRBD1 agrees at 9 bases. The trim removed 0 bases at V and 5 bases at J, leaving 5 bases unmatched. The germline V gene has CDR1 SGHDN and CDR2 FVKESK. The CDR3 is made up of 16 amino acids. The CDR3 sequence is CASSQDLGQGRNTIYF. For the CDR3, the DNA is TGTGCCAGCAGCCAAGATCTCGGACAGGGGAGAAACACCATATATTTT.

The chain couples TRBV10-2 to TRBJ2-6, with D perhaps matching TRBD2 (7 bases). Trimming left V 4 bases short and J 1 base short, with 14 bases between. The CDR3 runs to 17 residues. Germline V gene lookup returns CDR1 WSHSY and CDR2 SAAADI. CDR3 residues: CASSGGGIPSGANVLTF. CDR3 coding DNA: TGCGCCAGCAGTGGGGGGGGCATCCCGTCTGGGGCCAACGTCCTGACTTTC.

This clone has just one count. In DNA form, the CDR3 reads TGTGCCAGCAGTAAAGGCGACACCGGGGAGCTGTTTTTT. Encoded protein: CASSKGDTGELFF. This chain uses TRBV28 with TRBJ2-2; D is undetermined. This CDR3 spans 13 amino acids. The V gene's germline CDR1 is MDHEN and CDR2 SYDVKM. Trimming pared 5 bases from V and 3 bases from J, leaving 7 bases between.

V and J are TRBV25-1 and TRBJ2-2; TRBD2 matches 8 bases. V gave up 5 bases and J gave up 4 bases; unmatched junction bases: 9. The germline V gene encodes CDR1 MGHDK and CDR2 SYGVNS. The CDR3 is 16 residues long. In DNA, the CDR3 is TGTGCCAGCAGTCCCTCTCGGGGGGGGACCACCGGGGAGCTGTTTTTT. It codes for CASSPSRGGTTGELFF.

CDR3 loop: CASSGDRGTEAFF. CDR3 nucleotide sequence: TGTGCCAGCAGTGGGGACAGGGGGACTGAAGCTTTCTTT. This chain uses TRBV2 with TRBJ1-1, with 11 bases that match TRBD1. V shed 4 bases, J shed 5 bases, and the junction held 0 bases outside the gene matches. Germline V gene sequence: CDR1 SNHLY, CDR2 FYNNEI. This CDR3 has 13 amino acids.

Remarks on this clone: The sample holds other DNA sequences that translate to the same CDR3. The rearrangement uses TRBV6-1 and TRBJ1-6; tentative D call: TRBD1 (6 bases). V was pared by 7 bases and J by 7 bases, with 11 bases between. Germline V lookup: CDR1 MNHNS, CDR2 SASEGT. The CDR3 spans 13 residues. The CDR3 here is CASKGQGNSPLHF. CDR3 DNA: TGTGCCAGCAAGGGGCAGGGGAATTCACCCCTCCACTTT.